The rows below give T cell receptor beta chains drawn from one sample of a study of neurological immune-mediated disorders. TCRdb independently ran MiXCR on the 5' RACE reads; one entry per CDR3 protein. Here the sample spans tens of thousands of distinct CDR3 sequences, around 4% being singletons. The source material was PBMCs. Receptors originate from a man aged 25 to 40 with multiple sclerosis. CDR3s include the opening cysteine and the closing phenylalanine or tryptophan. D genes are given only for firm matches. Clone size, where shown, is once, few, many, or a class for clones that have expanded.

V gene	J gene	CDR3 length	clone size	D gene	CDR3 protein	CDR3 DNA
TRBV30	TRBJ2-7	13	many	TRBD1	CAWSAGQTYEQYF	TGTGCCTGGAGTGCGGGACAGACCTACGAGCAGTACTTC
TRBV27	TRBJ1-6	12	many	TRBD1	CASSLMGGQPVF	TGTGCCAGCAGTTTGATGGGGGGACAGCCGGTCTTT
TRBV4-1	TRBJ2-7	14	many	.	CASSPSTVTYEQYF	TGCGCCAGCAGCCCCTCGACAGTTACCTACGAGCAGTACTTC
TRBV4-1	TRBJ2-5	18	many	TRBD2	CASSQDGGSGVFGETQYF	TGCGCCAGCAGCCAAGACGGCGGAAGCGGGGTGTTCGGGGAGACCCAGTACTTC
TRBV5-1	TRBJ1-1	12	many	.	CASKSMNTEAFF	TGCGCCAGCAAGAGTATGAACACTGAAGCTTTCTTT
TRBV20-1	TRBJ2-7	13	many	TRBD2	CSASGRAIYEQYF	TGCAGTGCTAGCGGGAGGGCCATCTACGAGCAGTACTTC
TRBV20-1	TRBJ2-1	19	many	TRBD2	CSAPGGSGSPEVTYNEQFF	TGCAGTGCTCCAGGGGGTAGCGGGAGCCCGGAGGTTACCTACAATGAGCAGTTCTTC
TRBV20-1	TRBJ2-7	17	many	TRBD2	CSARAPSRLAMNYEQYF	TGCAGTGCTAGAGCCCCTTCCCGACTAGCGATGAACTACGAGCAGTACTTC
TRBV29-1	TRBJ1-2	13	many	TRBD1	CSVPGQGAYGYTF	TGCAGCGTACCCGGACAGGGGGCGTATGGCTACACCTTC
TRBV5-1	TRBJ1-1	12	many	.	CASSWAGTEAFF	TGCGCCAGCAGCTGGGCGGGCACTGAAGCTTTCTTT
TRBV7-6	TRBJ2-5	13	many	.	CASSFGKQETQYF	TGTGCCAGCAGCTTTGGTAAACAAGAGACCCAGTACTTC
TRBV12-3/TRBV12-4	TRBJ2-3	16	many	TRBD2	CASSFSGGSPADTQYF	TGTGCCAGCAGTTTCAGTGGCGGGAGCCCCGCAGATACGCAGTATTTT
TRBV5-1	TRBJ1-2	15	many	TRBD1	CASSPPGTGGGGYTF	TGCGCCAGCAGCCCACCCGGGACAGGGGGGGGTGGCTACACCTTC
TRBV11-2	TRBJ2-5	16	few	TRBD2	CASSPRTSGRWETQYF	TGTGCCAGCAGCCCTAGGACTAGCGGGAGATGGGAGACCCAGTACTTC
TRBV7-3	TRBJ2-1	16	many	TRBD1	CASSGQATVSYNEQFF	TGTGCCAGCAGTGGACAGGCGACGGTCTCCTACAATGAGCAGTTCTTC
TRBV29-1	TRBJ2-7	12	many	.	CSVGGNSYEQYF	TGCAGCGTAGGGGGGAACTCCTACGAGCAGTACTTC
TRBV20-1	TRBJ1-6	15	many	TRBD1	CSASRDREPNSPLHF	TGCAGTGCAAGCCGGGACAGGGAGCCGAATTCACCCCTCCACTTT
TRBV5-1	TRBJ1-2	14	many	.	CASSLGQSNYGYTF	TGCGCCAGCAGCTTGGGACAATCTAACTATGGCTACACCTTC
TRBV4-1	TRBJ1-6	15	.	TRBD1	CASSQDRDRGSPLNF	TGCGCCAGCAGCCAGGACCGGGACAGGGGTTCACCCCTCAACTTT
TRBV9	TRBJ2-3	13	many	.	CASSGTNRDTQYF	TGTGCCAGCAGCGGTACCAATCGGGATACGCAGTATTTT
TRBV4-1	TRBJ2-3	14	medium-sized	.	CASSQAASTDTQYF	TGCGCCAGCAGCCAAGCTGCGAGCACAGATACGCAGTATTTT
TRBV6-6	TRBJ2-1	13	many	.	CASSYSQRNEQFF	TGTGCCAGCAGTTATTCCCAGCGCAATGAGCAGTTCTTC